The T cell receptor (beta chain) under discussion was sequenced for a study of PD-L1 blockade in urothelial cancer. Assay: immunoSEQ multiplex PCR; the TCRdb copy retains only in-frame clones and omits some. The table shows around 110,000 clones, with roughly 91% occurring only once. The CDR3 spans 15 residues. In germline, CDR1 is MNHEY, CDR2 SVGAGI. The V and J ends lost 8 bases and 0 bases, in that order; junction bases with no gene match: 4. As for time point: peripheral blood 6 weeks after treatment start. Sample: PBMCs, taken around atezolizumab (anti-PD-L1) treatment. V usage is TRBV6-5 and J usage is TRBJ2-6, with TRBD2 identical over 7 bases. The sequence was collected from a man in his 60s with urothelial cancer. CDR3 in amino acids: CASRGVFSGANVLTF. The CDR3 coding sequence is TGTGCCAGCCGGGGGGTCTTCTCTGGGGCCAACGTCCTGACTTTC.